This TCR beta chain was captured in a study of OX40 agonist ivuxolimab in advanced cancers. The CDR3 is 14 residues long. Germline V gives CDR1 SNHLY, CDR2 FYNNEI. V lost 6 bases, J lost 2 bases, and 6 bases stayed unmatched. Sequencing was performed with immunoSEQ multiplex PCR; in TCRdb, only in-frame clones are kept and a portion is missing. The table records about 99,000 clones, approximately 94% of them present only once. Sequencing used CD4+ or CD8+ T cells sorted from blood, obtained in a trial of the OX40 agonist ivuxolimab. The TCR originated in an adult with an advanced solid tumor such as melanoma, head and neck, liver or kidney cancer. The V call is TRBV2, the J call TRBJ2-7; 8 nucleotides agree with TRBD1. CDR3 protein: CASRRQGSTYEQYF. The CDR3 nucleotides read TGTGCCAGCAGGCGACAGGGGAGTACCTACGAGCAGTACTTC.